This T cell receptor (beta chain) was captured in a study of shared T cell receptors in the human thymus. Produced via immunoSEQ multiplex PCR; TCRdb's table is partial and in-frame only. The repertoire holds over 450,000 clones, 75% to 80% seen once, with more than 0.01% in the top ten. The J segment lost 4 bases and the V segment lost 3 bases, leaving 3 bases of the junction unmatched. Per germline, CDR1 SNHLY and CDR2 FYNNEI. The CDR3 length is 14 residues. The sample was also reused in another study, on human thymus T cells. This second report adds: Related research described strongly overlapping thymic repertoires in unrelated people.

This TCR was recovered from a boy younger than two with a congenital heart defect. The sequenced material came from thymocytes. The chain uses TRBV2 and TRBJ2-5, with 9 bases matching TRBD1. The CDR3 is CASSDRTGVETQYF. The CDR3 coding sequence is TGTGCCAGCAGTGATCGGACAGGGGTAGAGACCCAGTACTTC.